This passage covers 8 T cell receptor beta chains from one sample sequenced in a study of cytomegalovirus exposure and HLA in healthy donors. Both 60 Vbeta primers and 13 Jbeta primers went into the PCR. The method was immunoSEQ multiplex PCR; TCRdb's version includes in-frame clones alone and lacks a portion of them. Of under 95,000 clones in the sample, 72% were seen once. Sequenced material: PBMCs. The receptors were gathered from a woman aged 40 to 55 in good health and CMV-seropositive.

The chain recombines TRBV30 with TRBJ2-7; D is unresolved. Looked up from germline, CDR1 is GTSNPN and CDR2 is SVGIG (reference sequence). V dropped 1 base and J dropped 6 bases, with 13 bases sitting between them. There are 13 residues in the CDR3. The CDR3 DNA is TGTGCCTGGAGTGGTTTCAGGTACGGCGAGCAGTACTTC. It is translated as CAWSGFRYGEQYF.

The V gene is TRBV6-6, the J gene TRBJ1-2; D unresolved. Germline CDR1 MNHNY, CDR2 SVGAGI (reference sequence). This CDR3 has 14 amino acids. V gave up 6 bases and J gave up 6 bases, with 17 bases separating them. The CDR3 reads CASRNAGKNNGYTF. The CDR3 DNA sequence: TGTGCCAGCAGAAATGCGGGGAAGAACAATGGCTACACCTTC.

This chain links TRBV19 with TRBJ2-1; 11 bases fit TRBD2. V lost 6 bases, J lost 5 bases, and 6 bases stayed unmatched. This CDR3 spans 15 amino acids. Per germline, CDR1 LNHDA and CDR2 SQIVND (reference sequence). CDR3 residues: CASRNSGGANNEQFF. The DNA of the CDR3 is TGTGCCAGTAGGAATAGCGGGGGGGCTAACAATGAGCAGTTCTTC.

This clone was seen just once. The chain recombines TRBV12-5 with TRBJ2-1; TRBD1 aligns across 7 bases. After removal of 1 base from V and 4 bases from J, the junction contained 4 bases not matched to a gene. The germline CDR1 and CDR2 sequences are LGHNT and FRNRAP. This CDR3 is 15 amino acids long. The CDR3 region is CASGLGTGGYNEQFF. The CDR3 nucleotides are TGTGCTAGTGGTTTGGGGACAGGCGGATACAATGAGCAGTTCTTC.

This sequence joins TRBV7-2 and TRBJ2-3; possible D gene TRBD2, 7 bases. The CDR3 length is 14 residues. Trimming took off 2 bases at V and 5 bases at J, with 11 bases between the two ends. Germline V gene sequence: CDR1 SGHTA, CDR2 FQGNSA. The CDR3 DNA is TGTGCCAGCAGCTTACAGGGGAGGGGAGATACGCAGTATTTT. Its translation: CASSLQGRGDTQYF. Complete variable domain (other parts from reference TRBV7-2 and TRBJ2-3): GAGVSQSPSNKVTEKGKDVELRCDPISGHTALYWYRQSLGQGLEFLIYFQGNSAPDKSGLPSDRFSAERTGGSVSTLTIQRTQQEDSAVYLCASSLQGRGDTQYFGPGTRLTVL.

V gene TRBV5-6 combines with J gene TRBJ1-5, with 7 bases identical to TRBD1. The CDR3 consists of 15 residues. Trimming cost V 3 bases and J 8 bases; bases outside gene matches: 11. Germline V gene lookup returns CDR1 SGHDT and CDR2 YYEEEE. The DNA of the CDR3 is TGTGCCAGCAGCTCACAGGGGATTGGTGTAGAGCCCCAGCATTTT. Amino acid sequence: CASSSQGIGVEPQHF.

This CDR3 is CASSKAGRPGGSGANVLTF. CDR3 DNA sequence: TGCGCCAGCAGCAAGGCGGGCAGGCCTGGAGGCTCTGGGGCCAACGTCCTGACTTTC. V and J are TRBV5-1 and TRBJ2-6, with D tentatively TRBD2 (5 bases). This CDR3 has 19 residues. Germline CDR1 SGHRS, CDR2 YFSETQ. V was pared by 4 bases and J by 0 bases, with 20 bases between.

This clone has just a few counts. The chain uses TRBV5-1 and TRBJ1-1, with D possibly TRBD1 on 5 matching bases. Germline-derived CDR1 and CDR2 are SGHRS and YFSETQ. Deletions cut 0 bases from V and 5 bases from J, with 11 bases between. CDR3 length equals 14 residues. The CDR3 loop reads CASSLEAGVTEAFF. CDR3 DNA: TGCGCCAGCAGCTTGGAGGCGGGGGTAACTGAAGCTTTCTTT.